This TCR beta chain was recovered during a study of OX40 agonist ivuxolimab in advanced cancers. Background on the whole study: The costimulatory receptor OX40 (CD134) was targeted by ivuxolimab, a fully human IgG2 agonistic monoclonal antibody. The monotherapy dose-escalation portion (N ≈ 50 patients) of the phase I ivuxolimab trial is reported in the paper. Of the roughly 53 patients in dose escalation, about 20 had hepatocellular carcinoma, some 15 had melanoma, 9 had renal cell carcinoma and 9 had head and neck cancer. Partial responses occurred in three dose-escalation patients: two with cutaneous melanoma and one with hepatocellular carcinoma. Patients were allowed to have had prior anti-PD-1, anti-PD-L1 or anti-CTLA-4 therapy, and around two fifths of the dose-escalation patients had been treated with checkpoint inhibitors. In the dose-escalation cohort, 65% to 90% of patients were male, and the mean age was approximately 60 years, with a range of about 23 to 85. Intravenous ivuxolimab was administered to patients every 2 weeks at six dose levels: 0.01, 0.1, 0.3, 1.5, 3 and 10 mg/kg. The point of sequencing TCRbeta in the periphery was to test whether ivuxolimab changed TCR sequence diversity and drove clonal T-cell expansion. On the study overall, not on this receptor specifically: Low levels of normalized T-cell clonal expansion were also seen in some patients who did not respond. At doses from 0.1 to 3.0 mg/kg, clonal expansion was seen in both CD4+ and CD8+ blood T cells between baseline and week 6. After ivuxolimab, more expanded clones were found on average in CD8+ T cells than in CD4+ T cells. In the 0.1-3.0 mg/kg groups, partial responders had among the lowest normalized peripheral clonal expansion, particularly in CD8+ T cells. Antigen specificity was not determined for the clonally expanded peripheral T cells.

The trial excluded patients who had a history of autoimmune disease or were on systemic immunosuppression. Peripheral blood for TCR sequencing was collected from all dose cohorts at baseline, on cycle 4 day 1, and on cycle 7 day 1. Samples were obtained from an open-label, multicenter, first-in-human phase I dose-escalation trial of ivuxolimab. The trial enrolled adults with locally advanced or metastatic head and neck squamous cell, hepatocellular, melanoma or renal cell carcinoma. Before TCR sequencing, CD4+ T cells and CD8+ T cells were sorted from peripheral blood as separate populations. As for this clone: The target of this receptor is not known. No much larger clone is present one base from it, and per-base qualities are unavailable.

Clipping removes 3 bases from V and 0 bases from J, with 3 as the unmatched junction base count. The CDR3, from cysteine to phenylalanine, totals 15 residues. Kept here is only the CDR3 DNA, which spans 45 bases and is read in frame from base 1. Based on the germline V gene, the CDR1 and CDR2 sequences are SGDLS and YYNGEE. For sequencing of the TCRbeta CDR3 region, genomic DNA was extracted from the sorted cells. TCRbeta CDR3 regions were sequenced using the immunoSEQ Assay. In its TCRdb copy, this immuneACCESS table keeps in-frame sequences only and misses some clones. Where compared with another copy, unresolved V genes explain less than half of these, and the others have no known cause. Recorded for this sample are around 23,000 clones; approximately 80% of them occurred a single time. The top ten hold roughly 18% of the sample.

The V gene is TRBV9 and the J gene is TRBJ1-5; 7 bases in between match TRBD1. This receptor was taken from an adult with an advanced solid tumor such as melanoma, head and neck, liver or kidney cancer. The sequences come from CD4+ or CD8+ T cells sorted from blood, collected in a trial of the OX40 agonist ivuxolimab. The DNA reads TGTGCCAGCAGCGCAGGGGGGGATAGCAATCAGCCCCAGCATTTT. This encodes CASSAGGDSNQPQHF.